These 32 T cell receptor beta chains came from one sample sequenced in a study of T-cell reconstitution after alpha-beta-depleted transplantation in children. A library of TCRbeta sequences, prepared with unique molecular identifiers, was generated. MiXCR was run by TCRdb on the PCR reads, yielding one entry per CDR3 protein. The data show about 240,000 distinct CDR3 sequences, 20% to 30% seen once. The sequenced sample was PBMCs, obtained before TCRalphabeta/CD19-depleted stem cell transplant. The receptors shown here come from a girl aged 2-10 years with Fanconi anemia, due to receive a stem cell transplant.

V gene TRBV29-1 combines with J gene TRBJ1-1; 9 nucleotides line up with TRBD1. The CDR3 is 12 amino acids. Unmatched junction bases numbered 7, after V lost 7 bases and J lost 7 bases. Looked up from germline, CDR1 is SQVTM and CDR2 is ANQGSEA. CDR3 protein: CSATTGGDEAFF. The DNA for the CDR3 is TGCAGCGCAACGACAGGGGGAGATGAAGCTTTCTTT.

The chain couples TRBV29-1 to TRBJ2-3; D not resolved. The germline V gene has CDR1 SQVTM and CDR2 ANQGSEA. Trimming pared 6 bases from V and 4 bases from J, leaving 8 bases between. This CDR3 is 11 amino acids long. Written as DNA, the CDR3 is TGCAGCGTCCTAGACTCAGATACGCAGTATTTT. It specifies CSVLDSDTQYF.

The chain couples TRBV2 to TRBJ2-3; TRBD1 aligns across 7 bases. Germline trimming cut 5 bases from V and 4 bases from J; bases unmatched to any gene: 6. This CDR3 region has 14 residues. CDR1 and CDR2 from the germline V gene are SNHLY and FYNNEI. The chain's CDR3 is CASSPGTEADTQYF. The CDR3 coding sequence is TGTGCCAGCAGTCCCGGGACAGAAGCAGATACGCAGTATTTT.

This clonotype was seen many times. The CDR3 DNA is TGCAGCGTTGAGAGAGAGACCCAGTACTTC. This encodes CSVERETQYF. The chain recombines TRBV29-1 with TRBJ2-5; D is undetermined. The V and J ends lost 3 bases and 4 bases respectively, with 3 bases between them. The CDR3 runs to 10 residues. Germline V gene data show CDR1 as SQVTM and CDR2 as ANQGSEA.

This clonotype was found many times. The genes are TRBV4-2 and TRBJ2-7; D may be TRBD1 or TRBD2 (5 bases each). V was pared by 4 bases and J by 2 bases, with 15 bases between. In germline, CDR1 is LGHNA, CDR2 YNFKEQ. This CDR3 region has 15 residues. Written as DNA, the CDR3 is TGTGCCAGCAGCCTTGTCCGGGACCCTACCTACGAGCAGTACTTC. It translates to CASSLVRDPTYEQYF.

This clonotype showed up many times. The chain links TRBV12-3 or TRBV12-4 to TRBJ2-6; 7 bases match TRBD2. This CDR3 region has 17 residues. The junction had 7 bases not matched to a gene; V was cut back by 5 bases and J by 0 bases. The CDR3 sequence: CASSPGLVNSGANVLTF. CDR3 DNA sequence: TGTGCCAGCAGTCCCGGACTAGTTAACTCTGGGGCCAACGTCCTGACTTTC.

The chain uses TRBV20-1 and TRBJ2-1; TRBD2 matches at 9 bases. The V gene end was trimmed by 0 bases and the J gene end by 0 bases; junction bases not matched to a gene: 6. The germline CDR1 and CDR2 sequences are DFQATT and SNEGSKA (reference sequence). The CDR3 is 17 residues long. The CDR3 region has the DNA TGCAGTGCTAGAGATTCCTTTAGCGGGAGCTCCTACAATGAGCAGTTCTTC. It yields the protein CSARDSFSGSSYNEQFF.

This clonotype appeared a few times. The genes are TRBV4-1 and TRBJ2-3; D gene unclear. The V gene lost 0 bases and the J gene lost 2 bases, with 15 bases spanning the gap. Germline assignment: CDR1 MGHRA and CDR2 YSYEKL. CDR3 length: 17 residues. The CDR3 region has the DNA TGCGCCAGCAGCCAAGAGTTTTTGGCAGGTAACACAGATACGCAGTATTTT. Its protein is CASSQEFLAGNTDTQYF.

This clonotype was counted ten times or more. This chain uses TRBV20-1 with TRBJ1-3; TRBD1 matches at 8 bases. The J segment lost 0 bases and the V segment lost 3 bases, leaving 4 bases of the junction unmatched. CDR1 and CDR2 from the germline V gene are DFQATT and SNEGSKA (reference sequence). This CDR3 comprises 15 residues. CDR3 sequence: CSASQGADSGNTIYF. Written as DNA, the CDR3 is TGCAGTGCTAGCCAGGGGGCCGACTCTGGAAACACCATATATTTT.

At least ten counts were recorded for this clonotype. This chain connects TRBV6-4 to TRBJ2-3; 8 bases map to TRBD2. Trimming took 3 bases from V and 4 from J; bases not matched to a gene: 6. This CDR3 spans 15 amino acids. Per the germline V gene, CDR1 is MRHNA and CDR2 is SNTAGT. The CDR3 sequence is CASSDDGGAADTQYF. Written as DNA, the CDR3 is TGTGCCAGCAGTGATGACGGGGGGGCTGCAGATACGCAGTATTTT.

This rearrangement joins TRBV6-5 to TRBJ1-5, with D possibly being TRBD1 (6 bases). Trimming cost V 0 bases and J 6 bases, with 18 bases left between them. Germline CDR1 MNHEY, CDR2 SVGAGI. The CDR3 covers 17 residues. CDR3: CASSYSGTTEGGQPQHF. The CDR3 coding sequence is TGTGCCAGCAGTTACTCGGGAACGACCGAAGGGGGTCAGCCCCAGCATTTT.

Ten or more counts support this clonotype. The V and J genes are TRBV25-1 and TRBJ2-3, with 11 bases that match TRBD2. J gave up 2 bases and V 5 bases, and 12 bases lay outside the gene matches. Germline values: CDR1 MGHDK, CDR2 SYGVNS. This CDR3 contains 18 residues. The CDR3 DNA sequence: TGTGCCAGCAGTTTCGGGGTTAGCGGGAGGGCCAACACAGATACGCAGTATTTT. The encoded protein is CASSFGVSGRANTDTQYF. Complete variable domain (other parts from reference TRBV25-1 and TRBJ2-3): EADIYQTPRYLVIGTGKKITLECSQTMGHDKMYWYQQDPGMELHLIHYSYGVNSTEKGDLSSESTVSRIRTEHFPLTLESARPSHTSQYLCASSFGVSGRANTDTQYFGPGTRLTVL.

The table lists this clonotype with a few counts. The rearrangement links TRBV30 to TRBJ2-5, with 10 bases aligning to TRBD2. V dropped 1 base and J dropped 1; count of bases not matched to a gene: 3. The CDR3 is 15 amino acids. CDR1 is GTSNPN and CDR2 is SVGIG in the germline V gene (reference sequence). The CDR3 protein is CAWSAWTSGQETQYF. CDR3 nucleotide sequence: TGTGCCTGGAGTGCCTGGACTAGCGGCCAAGAGACCCAGTACTTC.

This clonotype was picked up many times. This chain connects TRBV28 to TRBJ2-1, with 9 nucleotides matching TRBD1. The CDR3 is 16 residues long. Germline CDR1 reads MDHEN; CDR2 reads SYDVKM. V lost 7 bases, J lost 3 bases, and 10 bases stayed unmatched. The CDR3 protein is CASNPEHRGLYNEQFF. As DNA, the CDR3 is TGTGCCAGCAACCCAGAACACAGGGGGCTCTACAATGAGCAGTTCTTC.

This clonotype appeared many times. V usage is TRBV12-3 or TRBV12-4 and J usage is TRBJ2-7; D is undetermined. V gave up 10 bases and J gave up 1 base, with 5 bases separating them. This CDR3 contains 10 residues. CDR3 nucleotide sequence: TGTGCCACAAGATCCTACGAGCAGTACTTC. Amino acids: CATRSYEQYF.

This clonotype showed up just a few times. This chain links TRBV7-9 with TRBJ2-3; D is perhaps TRBD2 (5 bases). This CDR3 is 15 amino acids long. The germline CDR1 and CDR2 sequences are SEHNR and FQNEAQ (reference sequence). Trimming stripped 1 base from V and 3 bases from J, with 11 bases between. DNA of the CDR3: TGTGCCAGCAGCTTAGGGCTCCCGGGGACAGATACGCAGTATTTT. It yields the protein CASSLGLPGTDTQYF.

This clonotype was seen many times. This chain joins TRBV2 and TRBJ1-1; 8 bases are a match to TRBD1. CDR3 length equals 13 residues. Trimming removed 6 bases from V and 1 base from J; junction bases left unmatched: 1. Looked up from germline, CDR1 is SNHLY and CDR2 is FYNNEI. CDR3 region: CASRGQGNTEAFF. The CDR3 DNA sequence: TGTGCCAGCAGAGGACAGGGGAACACTGAAGCTTTCTTT. Combining the CDR3 with reference TRBV2 and TRBJ1-1 gives the whole variable domain EPEVTQTPSHQVTQMGQEVILRCVPISNHLYFYWYRQILGQKVEFLVSFYNNEISEKSEIFDDQFSVERPDGSNFTLKIRSTKLEDSAMYFCASRGQGNTEAFFGQGTRLTVV.

The chain carries TRBV2 and TRBJ2-3; D not certain. Trimming shortened V by 4 bases and J by 7 bases, and 12 bases separated the two germline ends. The CDR3 runs to 13 residues. CDR1 is SNHLY and CDR2 is FYNNEI in the germline V gene. Here the CDR3 reads CASSGSGSNTQYF. CDR3 DNA: TGTGCCAGCAGTGGATCCGGTAGTAATACGCAGTATTTT. Based on the CDR3 plus reference TRBV2 and TRBJ2-3, the full variable domain is EPEVTQTPSHQVTQMGQEVILRCVPISNHLYFYWYRQILGQKVEFLVSFYNNEISEKSEIFDDQFSVERPDGSNFTLKIRSTKLEDSAMYFCASSGSGSNTQYFGPGTRLTVL.

This clonotype was seen many times. The chain couples TRBV20-1 to TRBJ2-5, with 7 bases aligning to TRBD2. The CDR3 covers 13 residues. The ends lost 6 bases at V and 2 bases at J; junction bases unmatched: 6. Germline V gene data show CDR1 as DFQATT and CDR2 as SNEGSKA (reference sequence). The CDR3, as DNA: TGCAGTGCCATCAAGCGGGGTCAAGAGACCCAGTACTTC. Translating it yields CSAIKRGQETQYF.

J is TRBJ2-2 and V is TRBV6-2 or TRBV6-3; possibly TRBD1 for D (6 bases). This CDR3 contains 15 residues. V was pared by 7 bases and J by 5 bases, with 17 bases between. Germline V gene data show CDR1 as MNHEY and CDR2 as SVGEGT. This chain's CDR3 is CASTTTTGLTGELFF. In nucleotides, the CDR3 is TGTGCCAGCACCACCACAACAGGGCTGACCGGGGAGCTGTTTTTT.

This clonotype was observed at least ten times. This rearrangement joins TRBV7-2 to TRBJ2-7; no clear D gene. CDR1 and CDR2 from the germline V gene are SGHTA and FQGNSA. V was shortened by 4 bases and J by 1 base, with 5 bases between the two germline ends. The CDR3 runs 12 residues. For the CDR3, the DNA is TGTGCCAGCAGCTCCAATTCCTACGAGCAGTACTTC. Translating gives CASSSNSYEQYF.

The gene calls are TRBV6-6 and TRBJ1-1; 9 positions agree with TRBD1. CDR1 and CDR2 from the germline V gene are MNHNY and SVGAGI (reference sequence). The CDR3 totals 17 residues. J lost 5 bases, V lost 6 bases, and 16 bases had no gene match. CDR3 sequence: CASSRATGGIWGTEAFF. DNA for the CDR3: TGTGCCAGCAGCCGCGCCACAGGGGGCATCTGGGGGACTGAAGCTTTCTTT.

This clonotype was seen only a few times. This chain uses TRBV12-3 or TRBV12-4 with TRBJ2-1; D is unresolved. There are 16 residues in the CDR3. V gave up 3 bases and J gave up 2 bases, with 14 bases separating them. Written as DNA, the CDR3 is TGTGCCAGCAGTTTGAATCCTAATCCTACCTACAATGAGCAGTTCTTC. Protein: CASSLNPNPTYNEQFF.

This rearrangement joins TRBV20-1 to TRBJ2-7; TRBD1 aligns across 8 bases. The CDR3 loop spans 14 amino acids. Germline V CDR1 and CDR2: DFQATT, SNEGSKA (reference sequence). With V trimmed by 6 bases and J by 0 bases, 7 bases remained unmatched. This CDR3 reads CSALKGQDSYEQYF. In nucleotides, the CDR3 is TGCAGTGCCCTTAAGGGACAGGACTCCTACGAGCAGTACTTC.

This clonotype was seen many times. The chain combines TRBV20-1 with TRBJ1-2, with 11 bases matching TRBD1. The CDR3 spans 13 residues. Germline loops: CDR1 DFQATT, CDR2 SNEGSKA (reference sequence). V trimming: 5 bases; J trimming: 4 bases; junction bases outside the gene matches: 3. CDR3 sequence reads: CSAAGTGGYGYTF. The CDR3 DNA follows: TGCAGTGCTGCCGGGACAGGGGGCTATGGCTACACCTTC.

The chain has TRBV7-2 and TRBJ2-7, with D perhaps matching TRBD1 (6 bases). The CDR3 runs to 17 residues. Per the germline V gene, CDR1 is SGHTA and CDR2 is FQGNSA. Trimming cost V 2 bases and J 6 bases, with 23 bases left between them. CDR3 region: CASSLLQGLSILGEQYF. The DNA of the CDR3 is TGTGCCAGCAGCTTACTCCAGGGGTTGTCGATACTCGGCGAGCAGTACTTC.

This clonotype showed up many times. V and J are TRBV29-1 and TRBJ1-1; 7 bases fit TRBD1. The CDR3 extends over 12 amino acids. CDR1 is SQVTM, CDR2 ANQGSEA, per germline. The trim removed 7 bases at V and 2 bases at J, leaving 4 bases unmatched. CDR3 DNA sequence: TGCAGCGCTGGACAGGTCAACACTGAAGCTTTCTTT. This gives the protein CSAGQVNTEAFF.

This clonotype was seen repeatedly, ten times or more. J is TRBJ2-5 and V is TRBV7-2; D remains ambiguous. V lost 4 bases, J lost 4 bases, and 10 bases lay in between. The CDR3 contains 13 residues. CDR1 is SGHTA, CDR2 FQGNSA, per germline. This CDR3 reads CASSSPTRETQYF. CDR3 nucleotide sequence: TGTGCCAGCAGCTCCCCAACACGAGAGACCCAGTACTTC.

V usage is TRBV20-1 and J usage is TRBJ2-5; 9 bases match TRBD1. Germline lookup yields CDR1 DFQATT and CDR2 SNEGSKA (reference sequence). The junction had 4 bases not matched to a gene; V was cut back by 3 bases and J by 5 bases. This CDR3 has 13 residues. The CDR3 reads CSARGQGRETQYF. CDR3 DNA sequence: TGCAGTGCTAGGGGACAGGGCAGGGAGACCCAGTACTTC.

This clonotype was recorded many times. This chain links TRBV29-1 with TRBJ2-7, with 7 bases matching TRBD1. V gave up 3 bases and J gave up 6 bases; unmatched junction bases: 2. This CDR3 has 11 residues. CDR1 is SQVTM and CDR2 is ANQGSEA in the germline V gene. The CDR3 sequence: CSVDDRAEQYF. The CDR3 nucleotides are TGCAGCGTTGATGACAGGGCCGAGCAGTACTTC.

The CDR3 loop reads CASSGQGFDGKETQYF. The DNA for the CDR3 is TGCGCCAGCAGCGGACAGGGATTTGACGGTAAAGAGACCCAGTACTTC. The chain is built from TRBV5-1 and TRBJ2-5; 8 bases match TRBD1. Germline lookup yields CDR1 SGHRS and CDR2 YFSETQ. The CDR3 is made up of 16 amino acids. The ends lost 4 bases at V and 3 bases at J; junction bases unmatched: 11. Filled out from reference TRBV5-1 and TRBJ2-5, the complete variable domain reads KAGVTQTPRYLIKTRGQQVTLSCSPISGHRSVSWYQQTPGQGLQFLFEYFSETQRNKGNFPGRFSGRQFSNSRSEMNVSTLELGDSALYLCASSGQGFDGKETQYFGPGTRLLVL.

V is TRBV10-2 and J is TRBJ2-1, with TRBD2 identical over 9 bases. The CDR3 is 15 residues long. Germline values: CDR1 WSHSY, CDR2 SAAADI. The trim removed 2 bases at V and 5 bases at J, leaving 4 bases unmatched. CDR3 sequence (DNA): TGCGCCAGCAGTGAGGACCCTAGCGGGAACAATGAGCAGTTCTTC. It codes for CASSEDPSGNNEQFF.